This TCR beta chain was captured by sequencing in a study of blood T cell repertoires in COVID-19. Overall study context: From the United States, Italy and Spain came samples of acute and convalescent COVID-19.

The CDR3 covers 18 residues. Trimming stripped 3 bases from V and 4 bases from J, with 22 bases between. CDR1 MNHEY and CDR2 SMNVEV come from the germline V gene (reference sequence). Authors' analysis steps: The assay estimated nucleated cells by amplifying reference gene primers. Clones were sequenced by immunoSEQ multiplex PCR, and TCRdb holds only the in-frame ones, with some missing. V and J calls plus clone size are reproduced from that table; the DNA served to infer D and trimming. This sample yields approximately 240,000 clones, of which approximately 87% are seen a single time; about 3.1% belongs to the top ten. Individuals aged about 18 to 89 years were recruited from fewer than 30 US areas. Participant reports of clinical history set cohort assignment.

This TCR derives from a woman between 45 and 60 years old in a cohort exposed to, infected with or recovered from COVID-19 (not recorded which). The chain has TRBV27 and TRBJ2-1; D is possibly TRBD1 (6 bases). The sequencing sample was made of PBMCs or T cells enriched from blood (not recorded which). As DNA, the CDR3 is TGTGCCAGCAGTTTCGACAGGTCCCACTACCTAGATTACAATGAGCAGTTCTTC. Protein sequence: CASSFDRSHYLDYNEQFF.